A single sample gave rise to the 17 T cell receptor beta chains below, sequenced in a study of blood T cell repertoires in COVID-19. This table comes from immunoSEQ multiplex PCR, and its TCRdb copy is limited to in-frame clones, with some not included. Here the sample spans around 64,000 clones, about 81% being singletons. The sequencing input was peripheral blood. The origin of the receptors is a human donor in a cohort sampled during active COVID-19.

CDR3 sequence reads: CASSVSGQRPNEQFF. The CDR3 nucleotides are TGTGCCAGCAGCGTGTCCGGCCAGAGGCCTAATGAGCAGTTCTTC. The gene calls are TRBV5-4 and TRBJ2-1; D is unclear. The V and J ends lost 4 bases and 7 bases respectively, with 18 bases between them. The CDR3 runs to 15 residues. The germline V gene encodes CDR1 SGHNT and CDR2 YYREEE (reference sequence).

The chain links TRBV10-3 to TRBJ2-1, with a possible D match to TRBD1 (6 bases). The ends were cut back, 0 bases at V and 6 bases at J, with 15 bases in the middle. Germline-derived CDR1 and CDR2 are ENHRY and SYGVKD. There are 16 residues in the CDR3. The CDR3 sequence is CAISESTDRGGNEQFF. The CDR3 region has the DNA TGTGCCATCAGTGAGTCCACGGACAGAGGGGGCAATGAGCAGTTCTTC.

In nucleotides, the CDR3 is TGTGCCAGCTCACCACCGGCCAGGGCATCCGGGGAGCTGTTTTTT. Its translation: CASSPPARASGELFF. The chain is built from TRBV18 and TRBJ2-2; possibly TRBD1 for D (5 bases). CDR1 is KGHSH and CDR2 is LQKENI in the germline V gene. This CDR3 contains 15 residues. V lost 0 bases, J lost 6 bases, and 11 bases lay in between.

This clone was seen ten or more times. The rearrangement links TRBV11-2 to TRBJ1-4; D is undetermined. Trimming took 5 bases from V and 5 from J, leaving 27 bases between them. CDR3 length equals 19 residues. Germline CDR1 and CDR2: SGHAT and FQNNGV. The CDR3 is CASSAGRIGRRRENEKLFF. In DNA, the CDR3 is TGTGCCAGCAGCGCAGGCCGAATAGGTCGAAGGAGGGAAAATGAAAAACTGTTTTTT.

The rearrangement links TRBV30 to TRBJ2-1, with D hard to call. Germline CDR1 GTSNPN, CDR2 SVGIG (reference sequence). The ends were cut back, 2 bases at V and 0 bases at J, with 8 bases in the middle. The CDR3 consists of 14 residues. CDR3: CAWSSESSYNEQFF. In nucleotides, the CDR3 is TGTGCCTGGAGTTCGGAGAGCTCCTACAATGAGCAGTTCTTC.

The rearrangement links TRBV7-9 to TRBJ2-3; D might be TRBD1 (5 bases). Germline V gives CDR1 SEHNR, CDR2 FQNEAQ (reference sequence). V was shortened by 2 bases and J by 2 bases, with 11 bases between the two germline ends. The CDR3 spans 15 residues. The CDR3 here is CASSLSGANTDTQYF. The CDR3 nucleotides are TGTGCCAGCAGCTTATCTGGGGCCAACACAGATACGCAGTATTTT.

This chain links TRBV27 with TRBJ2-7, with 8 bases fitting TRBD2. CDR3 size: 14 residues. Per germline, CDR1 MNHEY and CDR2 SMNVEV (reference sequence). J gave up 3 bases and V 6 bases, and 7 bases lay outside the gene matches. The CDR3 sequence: CASRGAGGFYEQYF. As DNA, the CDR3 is TGTGCCAGCAGAGGGGCGGGGGGTTTCTACGAGCAGTACTTC.

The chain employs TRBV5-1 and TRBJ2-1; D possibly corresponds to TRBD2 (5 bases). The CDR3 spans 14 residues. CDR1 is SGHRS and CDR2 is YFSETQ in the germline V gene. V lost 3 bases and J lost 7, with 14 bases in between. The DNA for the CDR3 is TGCGCCAGCAGCTACGATTCGGGGTGGAATGAGCAGTTCTTC. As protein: CASSYDSGWNEQFF.

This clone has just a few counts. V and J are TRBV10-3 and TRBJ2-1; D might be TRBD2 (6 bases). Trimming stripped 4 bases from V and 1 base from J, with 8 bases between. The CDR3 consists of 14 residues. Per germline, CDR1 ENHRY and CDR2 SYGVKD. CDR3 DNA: TGTGCCATCAGTGCGGGGACTTCCTACAATGAGCAGTTCTTC. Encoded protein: CAISAGTSYNEQFF.

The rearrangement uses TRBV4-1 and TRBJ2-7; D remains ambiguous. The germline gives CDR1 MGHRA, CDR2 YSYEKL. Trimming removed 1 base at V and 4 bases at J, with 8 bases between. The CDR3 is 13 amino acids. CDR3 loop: CASSQVSSYEQYF. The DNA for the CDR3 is TGCGCCAGCAGCCAAGTATCTTCGTACGAGCAGTACTTC.

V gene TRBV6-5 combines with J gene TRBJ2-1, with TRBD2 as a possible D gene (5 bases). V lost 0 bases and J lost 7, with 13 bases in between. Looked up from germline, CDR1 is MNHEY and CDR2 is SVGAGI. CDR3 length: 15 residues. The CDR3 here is CASSYSLARGNEQFF. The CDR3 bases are TGTGCCAGCAGTTACTCTTTAGCCCGGGGAAATGAGCAGTTCTTC.

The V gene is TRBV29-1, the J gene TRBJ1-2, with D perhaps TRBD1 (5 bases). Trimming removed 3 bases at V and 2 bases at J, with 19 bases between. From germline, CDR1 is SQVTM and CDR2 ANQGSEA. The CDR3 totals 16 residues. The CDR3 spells CSVEIKWNRHNYGYTF. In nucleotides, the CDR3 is TGCAGCGTTGAGATTAAGTGGAACAGGCACAACTATGGCTACACCTTC.

CDR3 DNA: TGTGCCAGCAGTGTTACGACTAGCGGGGGGCCTGGCACCGGGGAGCTGTTTTTT. Its protein product is CASSVTTSGGPGTGELFF. The chain couples TRBV6-1 to TRBJ2-2; the match to TRBD2 covers 13 bases. Germline CDR1 is MNHNS and CDR2 is SASEGT. This CDR3 has 18 residues. Trimming took 4 bases from V and 4 from J; bases not matched to a gene: 9.

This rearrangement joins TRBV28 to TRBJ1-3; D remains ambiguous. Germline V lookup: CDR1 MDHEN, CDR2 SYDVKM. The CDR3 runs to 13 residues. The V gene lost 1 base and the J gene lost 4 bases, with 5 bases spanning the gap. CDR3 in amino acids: CASSLYSGNTIYF. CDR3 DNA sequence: TGTGCCAGCAGTTTATACAGCGGAAACACCATATATTTT.

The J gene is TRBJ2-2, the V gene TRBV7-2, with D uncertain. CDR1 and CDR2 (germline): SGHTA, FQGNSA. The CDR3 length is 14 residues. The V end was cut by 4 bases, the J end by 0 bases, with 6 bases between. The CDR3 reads CASSSTTNTGELFF. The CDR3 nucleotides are TGTGCCAGCAGCTCCACAACGAACACCGGGGAGCTGTTTTTT.

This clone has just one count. The CDR3 DNA reads TGTGCCAGCAGAACCCGCGGGGTCAAGTCGCACACCATATATTTT. This codes for CASRTRGVKSHTIYF. The chain is built from TRBV6-5 and TRBJ1-3; D is uncertain. V was trimmed by 6 bases and J by 8 bases, leaving 20 bases between them. The CDR3 contains 15 residues. CDR1 and CDR2 (germline): MNHEY, SVGAGI.

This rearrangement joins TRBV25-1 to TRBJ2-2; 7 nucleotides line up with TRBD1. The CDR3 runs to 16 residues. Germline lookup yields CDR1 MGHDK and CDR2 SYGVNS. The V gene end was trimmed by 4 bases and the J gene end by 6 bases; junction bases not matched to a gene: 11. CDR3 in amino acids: CASSAPNRGVPGELFF. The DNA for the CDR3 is TGTGCCAGCAGTGCCCCGAACAGGGGAGTCCCCGGGGAGCTGTTTTTT.